A selection of T cell receptor beta chains follows, all from one sample in a study of T cell repertoires and Cas9 in healthy adults. Sequencing was performed with immunoSEQ multiplex PCR; in TCRdb, only in-frame clones are kept and a portion is missing. The sample has tens of thousands of clones, under 95% seen once. Material: CD4+ effector T cells (CD127+, CD25-, CD137-, CD154-) from PBMCs; culture status not recorded. The receptors stem from a human donor in good health. Each CDR3 is given without its conserved first and last residue.

TRBV5-8 | ASSRRGGGAGRKTQY
TRBV4-3 | ASSQDRDFQETQY
TRBV6-6 | ASSGTTNTGELF
TRBV9 | ASSGDLGTETGELF
TRBV6-5 | ASRPAPGYGYT
TRBV7-3 | ASTPWSVDREGTEAF
TRBV7-2 | ASRRRRNTIY
TRBV7-2 | ASSQRAGSSYEQY
TRBV15 | ATSSSQGPLSKLF
TRBV4-3 | ASSQDRGNQPQH
TRBV27 | ASSFGGIRVQETQY
TRBV7-2 | ASSLGPPRPLEQY
TRBV18 | ASSPTDRGHQPQH
TRBV6-6 | ASSYGVTNEKLF
TRBV19 | ASSIGRGHHYGYT
TRBV2 | ASKQTANDEQF
TRBV5-1 | ASSFGGGVRTDTQY
TRBV4-3 | ASSQDDWEVVSGYT
TRBV27 | ASSYLFDSLSGANVLT
TRBV6-5 | ASSELGWDTQY
TRBV25-1 | ASSERGQGSGNQPQH
TRBV7-9 | ASSFRDYTDTQY
TRBV5-1 | ASSLRMNTEAF
TRBV2 | ASSASVRGRGNQPQH
TRBV15 | ATSRVDSSAF
TRBV4-3 | ASSLGLAGPRDEQF
TRBV7-2 | ASSPHTQTGEGYT
TRBV4-2 | ASSLRLAASTDTQY
TRBV5-1 | ASSTDGQPNTEAF
TRBV15 | ATSRGGQGQETQY
TRBV4-3 | ASSLGPGNSYEQY
TRBV27 | ASSLTTGFSGANVLT
TRBV7-2 | ASSRWTGQVGTNTIY
TRBV11-1 | ASSLGGGTPYEQY
TRBV9 | ASSVVGTAENTIY
TRBV7-9 | ASSLDSPNTGELF
TRBV18 | TSSPRLQRVGELF
TRBV29-1 | SVEAGSTGELF
TRBV7-9 | ASSLGLGGTNEKLF
TRBV19 | ASSIRDISGAEAF
TRBV12-5 | ASGLVLDRGSTDTQY